The next 9 T cell receptor beta chains were all read from a single sample in a study of blood T cell repertoires in COVID-19. Assay: immunoSEQ multiplex PCR; the TCRdb copy retains only in-frame clones and omits some. The sample shows roughly 380,000 clones, 85% of them seen only once. The sample taken for sequencing was peripheral blood. The receptor set was obtained from a woman younger than 30 with acute or convalescent COVID-19.

This clone showed up many times. CDR3 in amino acids: CAISGQGFGYTF. The DNA of the CDR3 is TGTGCCATCAGTGGACAGGGGTTCGGCTACACCTTC. The rearrangement links TRBV10-3 to TRBJ1-2; TRBD1 matches 8 bases. The CDR3 extends over 12 amino acids. Germline CDR1 ENHRY, CDR2 SYGVKD. J was trimmed by 8 bases and V by 4 bases; bases with no gene match: 3.

The chain carries TRBV28 and TRBJ2-1; perhaps TRBD2 as D (6 bases). V was cut by 5 bases and J by 7 bases, with 24 bases left in between. There are 17 residues in the CDR3. Germline assignment: CDR1 MDHEN and CDR2 SYDVKM. CDR3 region: CASSPVGGTSTSNEQFF. The CDR3 nucleotides are TGTGCCAGCAGTCCGGTCGGGGGTACATCCACCTCTAATGAGCAGTTCTTC.

V and J are TRBV6-5 and TRBJ2-2, with D uncertain. The CDR3 contains 15 residues. The V end lost 0 bases, the J end lost 2 bases, and 7 bases lay between the germline ends. Germline-derived CDR1 and CDR2 are MNHEY and SVGAGI. CDR3 in amino acids: CASSYSSVNTGELFF. CDR3 coding DNA: TGTGCCAGCAGTTACTCTTCTGTAAACACCGGGGAGCTGTTTTTT.

The V and J genes are TRBV9 and TRBJ2-5; 7 positions agree with TRBD1. The J segment lost 5 bases and the V segment lost 3 bases, leaving 16 bases of the junction unmatched. This CDR3 has 17 amino acids. Per the germline V gene, CDR1 is SGDLS and CDR2 is YYNGEE. CDR3 nucleotide sequence: TGTGCCAGCAGCGCGACCCCGGGACAGTCTTTAGGGGAGACCCAGTACTTC. Translation: CASSATPGQSLGETQYF.

The chain employs TRBV6-5 and TRBJ1-5; D uncertain. The CDR3 covers 14 residues. Germline CDR1 and CDR2: MNHEY and SVGAGI. Trimming took off 6 bases at V and 0 bases at J, with 9 bases between the two ends. The chain's CDR3 is CASSVLYSNQPQHF. The CDR3 DNA reads TGTGCCAGCAGCGTCCTATATAGCAATCAGCCCCAGCATTTT.

This chain connects TRBV27 to TRBJ1-6, with D uncertain. The V and J ends lost 2 bases and 9 bases respectively, with 5 bases between them. The length of the CDR3 is 12 residues. Germline CDR1 and CDR2: MNHEY and SMNVEV (reference sequence). In nucleotides, the CDR3 is TGTGCCAGCAGTTTAAACGGTTCACCCCTCCACTTT. Its translation is CASSLNGSPLHF.

J is TRBJ1-5 and V is TRBV12-3 or TRBV12-4, with D perhaps TRBD1 (6 bases). Trimming stripped 8 bases from V and 5 bases from J, with 10 bases between. The CDR3 extends over 12 amino acids. The CDR3 is CASGQNYQPQHF. CDR3 sequence (DNA): TGTGCCAGCGGACAGAACTATCAGCCCCAGCATTTT.

The chain is built from TRBV6-5 and TRBJ2-3; 10 positions match TRBD1. V gave up 9 bases and J gave up 4 bases; unmatched junction bases: 10. CDR3 size: 15 residues. Germline V lookup: CDR1 MNHEY, CDR2 SVGAGI. CDR3 protein: CASSPGQGRSDTQYF. The CDR3, as DNA: TGTGCCAGTAGTCCGGGACAGGGGAGGTCAGATACGCAGTATTTT.

The chain couples TRBV19 to TRBJ1-1, with D uncertain. The CDR3 extends over 12 amino acids. The ends were cut back, 10 bases at V and 1 base at J, with 10 bases in the middle. The germline CDR1 and CDR2 sequences are LNHDA and SQIVND (reference sequence). The CDR3 DNA sequence: TGTGCCACTAGACATGGGAACACTGAAGCTTTCTTT. It translates to CATRHGNTEAFF.